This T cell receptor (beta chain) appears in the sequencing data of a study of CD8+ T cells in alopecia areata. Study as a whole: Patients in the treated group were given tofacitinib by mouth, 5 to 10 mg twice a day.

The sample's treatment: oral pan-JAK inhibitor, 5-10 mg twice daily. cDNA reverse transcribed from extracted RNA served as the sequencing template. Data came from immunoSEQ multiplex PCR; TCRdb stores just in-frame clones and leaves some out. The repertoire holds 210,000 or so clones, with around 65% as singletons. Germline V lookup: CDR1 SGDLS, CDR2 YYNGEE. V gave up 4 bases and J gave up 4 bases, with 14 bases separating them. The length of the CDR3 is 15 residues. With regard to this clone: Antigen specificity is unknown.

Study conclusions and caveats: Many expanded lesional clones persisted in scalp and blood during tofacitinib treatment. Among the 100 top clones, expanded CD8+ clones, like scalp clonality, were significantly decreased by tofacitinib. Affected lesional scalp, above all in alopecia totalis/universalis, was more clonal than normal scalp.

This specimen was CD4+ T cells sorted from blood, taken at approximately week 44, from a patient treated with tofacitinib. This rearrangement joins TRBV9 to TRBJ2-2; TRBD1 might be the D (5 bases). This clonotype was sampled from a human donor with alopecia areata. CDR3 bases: TGTGCCAGCAGCTTCCAAGGACAAGGCACCGGGGAGCTGTTTTTT. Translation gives CASSFQGQGTGELFF. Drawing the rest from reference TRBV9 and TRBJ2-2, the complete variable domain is DSGVTQTPKHLITATGQRVTLRCSPRSGDLSVYWYQQSLDQGLQFLIQYYNGEERAKGNILERFSAQQFPDLHSELNLSSLELGDSALYFCASSFQGQGTGELFFGEGSRLTVL.